These T cell receptor beta chains were read from a single sample in a study of cytomegalovirus exposure and HLA in healthy donors. Some clones are missing from TCRdb's copy, which holds only in-frame ones; the method was immunoSEQ multiplex PCR. The repertoire includes 150,000 to 200,000 clones, around 80% of them detected once, and 6.5% to 8.5% sits in the top ten. The sample consisted of PBMCs. The receptors come from a woman between 40 and 50 years old in good health and CMV-seropositive. CDR3s include the opening cysteine and the closing phenylalanine or tryptophan. A D gene is named only where the DNA matches it firmly. Where a row states a size, it is once, few, many or the class of an expanded clone; other rows omit it.

>.|13|TRBJ1-3|TRBV4-1|.
TGCGCCAGCAGCGATCCTAATGGAAACACCATATATTTT
CASSDPNGNTIYF
>TRBD1|14|TRBJ1-2|TRBV6-1|.
TGTGCCAGCAGTTCTATGACAGGGTCTAATGGCTACACCTTC
CASSSMTGSNGYTF
>.|13|TRBJ2-5|TRBV11-2|few
TGTGCCAGCAGCTTAGATTTGGAGAGGACCCAGTACTTC
CASSLDLERTQYF
>TRBD2|19|TRBJ2-2|TRBV6-4|.
TGTGCCAGCAGTGAGTCCCTAGCCCTGGGGACTAGCAAATCCGGGGAGCTGTTTTTT
CASSESLALGTSKSGELFF
>.|15|TRBJ2-1|TRBV19|.
TGTGCCAGTAGTAGCGTTCACTCTTATGACAATGAGCAGTTCTTC
CASSSVHSYDNEQFF
>.|16|TRBJ2-5|TRBV5-1|.
TGCGCCAGCAGCTTGGGGCTAGGGGTTTCGGAAGAGACCCAGTACTTC
CASSLGLGVSEETQYF
>.|11|TRBJ2-1|TRBV2|once
TGTGCCAGCATGTCATTCAATGAGCAGTTCTTC
CASMSFNEQFF
>.|15|TRBJ1-5|TRBV10-2|.
TGCGCCAGCAGTGAGTCTTCCTATGGAGTCCAGCCCCAGCATTTT
CASSESSYGVQPQHF
>.|15|TRBJ1-1|TRBV5-8|medium-sized
TGTGCCAGCAGCTTGTGGCGCAGGCCGACCACTGAAGCTTTCTTT
CASSLWRRPTTEAFF
>.|11|TRBJ2-7|TRBV28|.
TGTGCCAGCACTCTTAACTACGAGCAGTACTTC
CASTLNYEQYF
>.|15|TRBJ1-3|TRBV5-6|.
TGTGCCAGCAGCTCTACAGGGAAGGTTAGGAACACCATATATTTT
CASSSTGKVRNTIYF
>TRBD1|14|TRBJ2-2|TRBV19|.
TGTGCCAGTAGCCTAGACAGGGTCGGCGGGGAGCTGTTTTTT
CASSLDRVGGELFF
>.|18|TRBJ1-3|TRBV7-2|.
TGTGCCAGCAGCTTAGTGCGAGGGGAGGCTCCCTCTGGAAACACCATATATTTT
CASSLVRGEAPSGNTIYF
>.|11|TRBJ1-1|TRBV30|once
TGTGCCTGGAGTTACCGAGATGAAGCTTTCTTT
CAWSYRDEAFF
>.|12|TRBJ1-3|TRBV6-5|.
TGTGCCAGCAGTTCCCCGGGGAACACCATATATTTT
CASSSPGNTIYF
>.|13|TRBJ2-7|TRBV13|.
TGTGCCAGCCGGACGGGGGGCGCCGCCGAGCAGTACTTC
CASRTGGAAEQYF
>TRBD2|16|TRBJ2-1|TRBV5-1|.
TGCGCCAGCAGCAGAACTAGCGGGGGAGGGTACAATGAGCAGTTCTTC
CASSRTSGGGYNEQFF
>.|13|TRBJ1-1|TRBV15|.
TGTGCCACCAGCAGAGGGGGAGTCACTGAAGCTTTCTTT
CATSRGGVTEAFF
>.|12|TRBJ1-2|TRBV25-1|.
TGTGCCAGCAGTGACAGGGCGCGAGGCTACACCTTC
CASSDRARGYTF
>.|15|TRBJ2-5|TRBV5-1|.
TGCGCCAGCAGCTTGGCCAGAGGGGGCCAAGAGACCCAGTACTTC
CASSLARGGQETQYF
>.|13|TRBJ2-3|TRBV19|few
TGTGCCAGTAGTAGAGCCAGCACAGATACGCAGTATTTT
CASSRASTDTQYF
>.|15|TRBJ1-1|TRBV15|.
TGTGCCACCAGCAGAGGTTCAGGGGAGTACACTGAAGCTTTCTTT
CATSRGSGEYTEAFF
>TRBD1|18|TRBJ1-2|TRBV7-2|.
TGTGCCAGCAGCTTAGTGCCACCGGGACAGGGAGGCGGGTATGGCTACACCTTC
CASSLVPPGQGGGYGYTF
>.|16|TRBJ1-1|TRBV4-1|.
TGCGCCAGCAGCCAAGGACTTCGTTCGGATTACCCTGAAGCTTTCTTT
CASSQGLRSDYPEAFF
>TRBD1|14|TRBJ1-2|TRBV5-6|.
TGTGCCAGCAGCGTTAGGACAGGGGGCTATGGCTACACCTTC
CASSVRTGGYGYTF
>TRBD2|18|TRBJ2-5|TRBV5-8|.
TGTGCCAGCAGCTTGGGGTTAGCGGGGGCCCCAAGGGGAGAGACCCAGTACTTC
CASSLGLAGAPRGETQYF
>TRBD1|15|TRBJ2-7|TRBV5-1|.
TGCGCCAGCAGCTTGGGGACAGGGGGGCCCTACGAGCAGTGCTTC
CASSLGTGGPYEQCF
>.|14|TRBJ1-3|TRBV30|few
TGTGCCTGGAGTGATTGGGCAGCTGGAAACACCATATATTTT
CAWSDWAAGNTIYF
>TRBD1|13|TRBJ2-1|TRBV30|once
TGTGCCTGGAGAAGGGCAGGGGGATTCGAGCAGTTCTTC
CAWRRAGGFEQFF
>.|14|TRBJ2-3|TRBV11-1|.
TGTGCCAGCAGCCGCGGGACCCCTACAGATACGCAGTATTTT
CASSRGTPTDTQYF
>.|13|TRBJ2-3|TRBV5-1|few
TGCGCCAGCAGCTTGGGGGATCGACTAGGGACGTATTTT
CASSLGDRLGTYF
>.|15|TRBJ1-4|TRBV5-5|.
TGTGCCAGCAGCTTGGAACCAGGGATTAATGAAAAACTGTTTTTT
CASSLEPGINEKLFF
>.|15|TRBJ1-1|TRBV25-1|.
TGTGCCAGCAGCCCCTACAAAACGGGTAGCACTGAAGCTTTCTTT
CASSPYKTGSTEAFF
>.|11|TRBJ1-2|TRBV19|.
TGTGCCAGTAGTATAGCTTGGCGCTACACCTTC
CASSIAWRYTF
>.|15|TRBJ2-7|TRBV7-8|few
TGTGCCAGCAGCTTATCCCAAGACAGATTATACGAGCAGTACTTC
CASSLSQDRLYEQYF
>.|14|TRBJ2-7|TRBV1|once
TGCACCAGCAGCCTACAAGGAGTCAAGTACGAGCAGTACTTC
CTSSLQGVKYEQYF
>TRBD2|15|TRBJ2-1|TRBV9|.
TGTGCCAGTAGCTATAGCGGGGGACCTTACAATGAGCAGTTCTTC
CASSYSGGPYNEQFF
>TRBD2|16|TRBJ2-2|TRBV9|.
TGTGCCAGTACAGCGATGGGGACTAGCGACACCGGGGAGCTGTTTTTT
CASTAMGTSDTGELFF
>TRBD2|15|TRBJ2-5|TRBV5-1|few
TGCGCCAGCGGGCCGGGACTAGCGGGGGGCACTGAGCAGTACTTC
CASGPGLAGGTEQYF
>.|17|TRBJ1-6|TRBV4-3|.
TGCGCCAGCAGCCAAGGTCGCGGGGGGTTATTGGGTTCACCCCTCCACTTT
CASSQGRGGLLGSPLHF
>TRBD1|14|TRBJ1-1|TRBV7-9|few
TGTGCCAGCAGCTTAGAGGACAGGGTTCCTGAAGCTTTCTTT
CASSLEDRVPEAFF
>TRBD1|13|TRBJ1-2|TRBV28|.
TGTGCCAGCGCGGGACAGGGGTGGTATGGCTACACCTTT
CASAGQGWYGYTF
>.|14|TRBJ2-2|TRBV7-3|.
TGTGCCAGCAGCCCCACCCGGAGCACCGGGGAGCTGTTTTTT
CASSPTRSTGELFF
>.|13|TRBJ1-1|TRBV5-1|.
TGCGCCAGCAGCTTTCGGGGGAACACTGAAGCTTTCTTT
CASSFRGNTEAFF